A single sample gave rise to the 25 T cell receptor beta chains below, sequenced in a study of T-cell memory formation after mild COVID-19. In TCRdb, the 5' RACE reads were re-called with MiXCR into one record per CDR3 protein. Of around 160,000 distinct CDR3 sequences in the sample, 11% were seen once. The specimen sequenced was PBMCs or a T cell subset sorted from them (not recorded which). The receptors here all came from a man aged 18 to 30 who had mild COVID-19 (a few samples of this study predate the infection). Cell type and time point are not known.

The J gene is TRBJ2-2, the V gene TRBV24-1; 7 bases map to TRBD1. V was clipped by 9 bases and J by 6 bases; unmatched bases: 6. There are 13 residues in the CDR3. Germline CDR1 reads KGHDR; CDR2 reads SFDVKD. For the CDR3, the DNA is TGTGCCACCGGAGACAGGGTCGCCGGGGAGCTGTTTTTT. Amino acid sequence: CATGDRVAGELFF.

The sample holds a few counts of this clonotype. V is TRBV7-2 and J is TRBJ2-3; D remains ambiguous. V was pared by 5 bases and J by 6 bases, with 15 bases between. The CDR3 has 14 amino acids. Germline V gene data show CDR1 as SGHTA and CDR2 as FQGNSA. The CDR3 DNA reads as TGTGCCAGCAGCCCCGCCGGGCACCGGGATACGCAGTATTTT. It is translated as CASSPAGHRDTQYF.

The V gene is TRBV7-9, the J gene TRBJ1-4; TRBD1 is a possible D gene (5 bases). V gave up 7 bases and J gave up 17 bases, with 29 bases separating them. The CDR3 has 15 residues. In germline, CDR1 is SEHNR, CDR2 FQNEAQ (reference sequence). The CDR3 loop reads CASTLGDRPQQVGFF. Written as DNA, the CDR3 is TGTGCCAGCACCCTGGGAGACAGACCTCAACAGGTCGGATTTTTT.

CDR3 in amino acids: CASSFSGGYEQYF. The CDR3 nucleotides are TGTGCCAGCAGTTTCAGCGGGGGCTACGAGCAGTACTTC. The chain recombines TRBV7-2 with TRBJ2-7; 8 bases align to TRBD2. The V gene end was trimmed by 6 bases and the J gene end by 3 bases; junction bases not matched to a gene: 4. The CDR3 extends over 13 amino acids. Per germline, CDR1 SGHTA and CDR2 FQGNSA.

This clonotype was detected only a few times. CDR3 DNA: TGTGCCAGCAGGGATTGGCGCAGGGCGACTAATTCACCCCTCCACTTT. This sequence encodes CASRDWRRATNSPLHF. V and J are TRBV6-6 and TRBJ1-6; D may be TRBD1 (5 bases). V lost 6 bases, J lost 6 bases, and 18 bases lay in between. This CDR3 is built from 16 residues. Germline V gene lookup returns CDR1 MNHNY and CDR2 SVGAGI (reference sequence).

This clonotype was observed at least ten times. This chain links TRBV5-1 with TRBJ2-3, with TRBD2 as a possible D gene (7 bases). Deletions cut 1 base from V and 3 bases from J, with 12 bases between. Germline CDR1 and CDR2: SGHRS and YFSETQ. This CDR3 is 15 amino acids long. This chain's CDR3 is CASSLFGGRTDTQYF. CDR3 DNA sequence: TGCGCCAGCAGCTTGTTCGGGGGGCGGACAGATACGCAGTATTTT.

The CDR3 region is CASKRGGMNTEAFF. The CDR3 DNA reads TGTGCCAGTAAGCGGGGGGGGATGAACACTGAAGCTTTCTTT. This chain connects TRBV7-2 to TRBJ1-1; possibly TRBD1 for D (5 bases). Trimming left V 9 bases short and J 0 bases short, with 14 bases between. CDR1 SGHTA and CDR2 FQGNSA come from the germline V gene. The CDR3 has 14 residues.

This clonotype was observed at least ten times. The CDR3 sequence: CASSYTGTGPTTQYF. The DNA of the CDR3 is TGTGCCAGCAGTTACACTGGGACAGGCCCTACGACGCAGTATTTT. J is TRBJ2-3 and V is TRBV6-2 or TRBV6-3, with 8 bases fitting TRBD1. The germline V gene encodes CDR1 MNHEY and CDR2 SVGEGT. The CDR3 has 15 residues. The J segment lost 9 bases and the V segment lost 2 bases, leaving 10 bases of the junction unmatched.

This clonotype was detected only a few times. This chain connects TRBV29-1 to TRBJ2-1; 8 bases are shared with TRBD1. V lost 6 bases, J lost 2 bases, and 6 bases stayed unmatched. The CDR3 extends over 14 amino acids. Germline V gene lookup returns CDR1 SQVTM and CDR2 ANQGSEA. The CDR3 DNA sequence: TGCAGCGTCGCGGACAGGGTCGCCTACAATGAGCAGTTCTTC. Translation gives CSVADRVAYNEQFF.

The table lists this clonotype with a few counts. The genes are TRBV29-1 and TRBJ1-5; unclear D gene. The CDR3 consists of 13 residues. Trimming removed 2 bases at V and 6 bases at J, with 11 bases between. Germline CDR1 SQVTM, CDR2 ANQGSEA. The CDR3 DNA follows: TGCAGCGTTGAATACACGGAGGGTCAGCCCCAGCATTTT. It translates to CSVEYTEGQPQHF. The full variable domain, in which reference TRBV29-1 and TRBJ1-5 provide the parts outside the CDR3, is SAVISQKPSRDICQRGTSLTIQCQVDSQVTMMFWYRQQPGQSLTLIATANQGSEATYESGFVIDKFPISRPNLTFSTLTVSNMSPEDSSIYLCSVEYTEGQPQHFGDGTRLSIL.

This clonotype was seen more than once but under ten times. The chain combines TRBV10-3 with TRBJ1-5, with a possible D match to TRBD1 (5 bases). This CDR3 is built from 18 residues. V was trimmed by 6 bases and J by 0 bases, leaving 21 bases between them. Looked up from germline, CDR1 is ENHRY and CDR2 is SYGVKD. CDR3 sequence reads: CAISSGTGTVYSNQPQHF. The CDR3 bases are TGTGCCATCAGCTCCGGAACCGGGACCGTTTATAGCAATCAGCCCCAGCATTTT.

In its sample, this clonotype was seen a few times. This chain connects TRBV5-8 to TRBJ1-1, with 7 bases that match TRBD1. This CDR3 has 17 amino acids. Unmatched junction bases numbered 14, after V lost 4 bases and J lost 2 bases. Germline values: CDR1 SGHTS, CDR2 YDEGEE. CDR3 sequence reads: CASSPDRAARFNTEAFF. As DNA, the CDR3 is TGTGCCAGCAGCCCAGACAGGGCAGCTCGTTTCAACACTGAAGCTTTCTTT. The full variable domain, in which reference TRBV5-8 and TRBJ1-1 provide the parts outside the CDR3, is EAGVTQSPTHLIKTRGQQATLRCSPISGHTSVYWYQQALGLGLQFLLWYDEGEERNRGNFPPRFSGRQFPNYSSELNVNALELEDSALYLCASSPDRAARFNTEAFFGQGTRLTVV.

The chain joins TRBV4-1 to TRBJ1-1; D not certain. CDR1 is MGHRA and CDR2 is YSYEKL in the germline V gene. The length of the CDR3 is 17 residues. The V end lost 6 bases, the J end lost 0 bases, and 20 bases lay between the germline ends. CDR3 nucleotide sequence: TGCGCCAGCAGGTACCAAAGCGGTCTCCGGGTGAACACTGAAGCTTTCTTT. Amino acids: CASRYQSGLRVNTEAFF.

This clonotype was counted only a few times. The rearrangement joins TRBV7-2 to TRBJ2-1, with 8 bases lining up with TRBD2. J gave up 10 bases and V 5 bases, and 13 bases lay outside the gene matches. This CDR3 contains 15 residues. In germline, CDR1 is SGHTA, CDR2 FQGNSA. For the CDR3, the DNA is TGTGCCAGCAGCCTTTTGACGGGGGGGCCCAAAGAGCAGTTCTTC. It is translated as CASSLLTGGPKEQFF.

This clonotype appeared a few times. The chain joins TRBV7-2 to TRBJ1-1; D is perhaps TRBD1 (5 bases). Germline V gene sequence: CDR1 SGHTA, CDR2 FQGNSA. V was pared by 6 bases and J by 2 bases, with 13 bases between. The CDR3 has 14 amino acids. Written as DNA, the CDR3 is TGTGCCAGCAGTTGGGCGGGGACCAACACTGAAGCTTTCTTT. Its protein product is CASSWAGTNTEAFF.

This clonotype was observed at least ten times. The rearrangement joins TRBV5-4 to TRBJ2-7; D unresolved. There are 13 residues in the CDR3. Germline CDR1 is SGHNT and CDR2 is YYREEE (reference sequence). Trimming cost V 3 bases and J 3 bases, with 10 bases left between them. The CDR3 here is CASSSEASYEQYV. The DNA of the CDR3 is TGTGCCAGCAGCTCTGAGGCTAGCTACGAGCAGTACGTC.

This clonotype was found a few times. The CDR3 region is CASSLGGTAYEQYF. CDR3 sequence (DNA): TGCGCCAGCAGCTTGGGGGGAACCGCCTACGAGCAGTACTTC. V is TRBV5-1 and J is TRBJ2-7; no clear D. The CDR3 contains 14 residues. V shed 0 bases and J shed 2 bases, with 9 bases lying between them. The V gene's germline CDR1 is SGHRS and CDR2 YFSETQ. The full variable domain, its missing parts supplied by reference TRBV5-1 and TRBJ2-7, is KAGVTQTPRYLIKTRGQQVTLSCSPISGHRSVSWYQQTPGQGLQFLFEYFSETQRNKGNFPGRFSGRQFSNSRSEMNVSTLELGDSALYLCASSLGGTAYEQYFGPGTRLTVT.

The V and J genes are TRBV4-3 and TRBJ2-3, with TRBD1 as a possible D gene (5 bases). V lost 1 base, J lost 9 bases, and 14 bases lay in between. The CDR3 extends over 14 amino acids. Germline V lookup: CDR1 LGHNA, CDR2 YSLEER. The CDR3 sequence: CASSQGRQGLTQYF. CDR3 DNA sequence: TGCGCCAGCAGCCAAGGACGGCAGGGTTTAACGCAGTATTTT.

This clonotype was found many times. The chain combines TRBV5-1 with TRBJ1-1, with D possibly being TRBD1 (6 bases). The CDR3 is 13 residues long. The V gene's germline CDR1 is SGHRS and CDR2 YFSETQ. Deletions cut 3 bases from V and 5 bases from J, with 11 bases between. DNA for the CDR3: TGCGCCAGCAGCTCAGGGGTAGTTACTGAAGCTTTCTTT. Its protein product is CASSSGVVTEAFF.

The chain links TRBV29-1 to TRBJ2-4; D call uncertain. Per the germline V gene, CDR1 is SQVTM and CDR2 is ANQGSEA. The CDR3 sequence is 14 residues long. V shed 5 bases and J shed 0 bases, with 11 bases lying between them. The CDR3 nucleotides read TGCAGCGTTCGCGGCAGACTAGCCAAAAACATTCAGTACTTC. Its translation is CSVRGRLAKNIQYF.

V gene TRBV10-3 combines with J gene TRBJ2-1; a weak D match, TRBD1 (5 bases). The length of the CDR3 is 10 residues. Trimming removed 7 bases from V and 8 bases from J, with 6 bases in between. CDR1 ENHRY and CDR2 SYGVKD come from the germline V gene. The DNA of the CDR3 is TGTGCCATCAAAGGGGATGAGCAGTTCTTC. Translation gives CAIKGDEQFF.

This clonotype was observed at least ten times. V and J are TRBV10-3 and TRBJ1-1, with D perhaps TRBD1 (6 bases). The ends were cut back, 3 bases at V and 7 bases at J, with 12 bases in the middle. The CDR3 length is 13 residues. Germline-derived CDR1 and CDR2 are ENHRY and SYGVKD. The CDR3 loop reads CAISDQGRGEAFF. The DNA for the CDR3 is TGTGCCATCAGTGATCAGGGGAGAGGTGAAGCTTTCTTT.

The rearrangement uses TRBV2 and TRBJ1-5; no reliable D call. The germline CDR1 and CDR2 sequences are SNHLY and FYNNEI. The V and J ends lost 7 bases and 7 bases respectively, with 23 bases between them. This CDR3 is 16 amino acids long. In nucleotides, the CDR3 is TGTGCCAGCATAGGATCGCCCTTTCAATCGGGGCAGCCCCAGCATTTT. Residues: CASIGSPFQSGQPQHF.

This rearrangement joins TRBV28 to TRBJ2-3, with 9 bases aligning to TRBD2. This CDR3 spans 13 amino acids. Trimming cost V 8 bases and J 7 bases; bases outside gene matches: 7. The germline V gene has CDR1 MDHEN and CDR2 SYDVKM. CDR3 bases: TGTGCCAGCGGGCGGGGGGGCCGTAATACGCAGTATTTT. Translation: CASGRGGRNTQYF. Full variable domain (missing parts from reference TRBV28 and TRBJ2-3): DVKVTQSSRYLVKRTGEKVFLECVQDMDHENMFWYRQDPGLGLRLIYFSYDVKMKEKGDIPEGYSVSREKKERFSLILESASTNQTSMYLCASGRGGRNTQYFGPGTRLTVL.

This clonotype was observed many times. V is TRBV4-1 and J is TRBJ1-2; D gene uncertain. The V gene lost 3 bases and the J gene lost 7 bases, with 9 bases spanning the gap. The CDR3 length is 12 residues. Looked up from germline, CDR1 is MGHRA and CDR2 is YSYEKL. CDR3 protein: CASSQIGFGYTF. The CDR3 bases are TGCGCCAGCAGCCAGATTGGTTTTGGCTACACCTTC.